The 11 T cell receptor beta chains below come from one sample, sequenced in a study of blood T cells in healthy people across ages (dated by TCRdb to 2013 to 2016). Library preparation used 5' RACE. Instrument used: Illumina HiSeq 2500. A second PCR of about 7 to 12 cycles was performed with a sample-barcoded 5' primer and a J-beta primer mix. The public reads were run again by TCRdb, first through fastp at Q25 and then through MiXCR, and only productive beta chains were kept. For every CDR3 protein sequence, its rows merge into one entry that carries the most common genes and DNA. Within this sample are fewer than 750,000 distinct CDR3 sequences, with roughly 48% of them counted one time only. The ten top clones hold 20% to 25% of the sample. What was sequenced was blood. The receptors were sampled from a man of 80 years or more in good health.

Regarding this clonotype: This may be a read error: a much more frequent sequence differs by one nucleotide. The chain recombines TRBV15 with TRBJ2-1; no clear D. The CDR3 sequence is 13 residues long. In germline, CDR1 is LNHNV, CDR2 YYDKDF (reference sequence). Trimming shortened V by 0 bases and J by 11 bases, and 11 bases separated the two germline ends. CDR3 region: CATSRDRNNKQFF. The CDR3 coding sequence is TGTGCCACCAGCAGAGATCGGAATAACAAGCAGTTCTTC.

J is TRBJ2-5 and V is TRBV2; D possibly corresponds to TRBD2 (6 bases). Trimming removed 7 bases at V and 2 bases at J, with 20 bases between. The germline V gene encodes CDR1 SNHLY and CDR2 FYNNEI. The CDR3 consists of 16 residues. This CDR3 reads CASNRERARIQETQYF. The CDR3 DNA reads as TGTGCCAGCAATCGGGAGAGAGCCCGAATACAAGAGACCCAGTACTTC.

V and J are TRBV7-2 and TRBJ2-7; 10 bases are shared with TRBD2. The trim removed 6 bases at V and 7 bases at J, leaving 12 bases unmatched. Germline V lookup: CDR1 SGHTA, CDR2 FQGNSA. The CDR3 covers 15 residues. The CDR3 bases are TGTGCCAGCAGATGGGTTCAAGCGGGAGGGAAAGAGCAGTACTTC. Translated: CASRWVQAGGKEQYF.

The rearrangement uses TRBV5-8 and TRBJ2-7, with D possibly called TRBD1 or TRBD2 (5 bases each). Deletions cut 1 base from V and 4 bases from J, with 12 bases between. Germline V gives CDR1 SGHTS, CDR2 YDEGEE. The length of the CDR3 is 14 residues. The CDR3 nucleotides read TGTGCCAGCAGCTTGTGGGGACCAGAATACGAGCAGTACTTC. It codes for CASSLWGPEYEQYF.

In its sample, this clonotype was seen a few times. The chain joins TRBV5-1 to TRBJ2-5, with D maybe TRBD1 (7 bases). V dropped 3 bases and J dropped 1 base, with 10 bases sitting between them. Per the germline V gene, CDR1 is SGHRS and CDR2 is YFSETQ. The CDR3 is 14 amino acids. The chain's CDR3 is CASSSGDSQETQYF. The CDR3 bases are TGCGCCAGCAGCTCGGGGGACAGCCAAGAGACCCAGTACTTC.

The CDR3, as DNA: TGTGCCAGCAGCGTCGCAGGGCCTAAAAACATTCAGTACTTC. It encodes CASSVAGPKNIQYF. V usage is TRBV7-2 and J usage is TRBJ2-4; a possible D gene is TRBD1 (5 bases). The germline V gene encodes CDR1 SGHTA and CDR2 FQGNSA. This CDR3 is built from 14 residues. With 5 bases removed from V and 4 bases from J, the gap between germline ends came to 12 bases.

The chain couples TRBV12-3 or TRBV12-4 to TRBJ2-7; TRBD1 matches 9 bases. The DNA end is more similar to TRBJ2-4, so the J call may be wrong. The CDR3 has 14 residues. The CDR3 DNA is TGTGCCAGCAGCCGGAGACAGGGGGAAAACATTCAGTACTTC. The encoded protein is CASSRRQGENIQYF.

The chain employs TRBV7-3 and TRBJ2-4; 12 bases align to TRBD2. Germline CDR1 SGHTA, CDR2 FQGTGA. V trimming: 5 bases; J trimming: 0 bases; junction bases outside the gene matches: 2. The CDR3 has 16 residues. CDR3 sequence reads: CASSPSGGGAKNIQYF. The DNA for the CDR3 is TGTGCCAGCAGCCCTAGCGGGGGGGGAGCCAAAAACATTCAGTACTTC.

This clonotype was detected ten times or more. The chain joins TRBV20-1 to TRBJ2-1; D may be TRBD2 (5 bases). The CDR3 sequence is 14 residues long. V gave up 6 bases and J gave up 5 bases, with 17 bases separating them. CDR1 and CDR2 (germline): DFQATT, SNEGSKA (reference sequence). The chain's CDR3 is CSAPLRRTDNEQFF. The CDR3 coding sequence is TGCAGTGCCCCGCTGCGGCGGACTGACAATGAGCAGTTCTTC.

The chain couples TRBV20-1 to TRBJ2-3; TRBD2 matches at 7 bases. CDR1 DFQATT and CDR2 SNEGSKA come from the germline V gene (reference sequence). The V segment lost 6 bases and the J segment 2 bases; nucleotides outside the gene matches: 11. The CDR3 is 15 residues long. The CDR3 loop is CSAPGGLPFTDTQYF. The DNA for the CDR3 is TGCAGTGCCCCGGGGGGTTTGCCCTTCACAGATACGCAGTATTTT.

This clonotype was observed once. The V and J genes are TRBV7-9 and TRBJ1-3, with 12 bases aligning to TRBD1. The J segment lost 3 bases and the V segment lost 5 bases, leaving 8 bases of the junction unmatched. The CDR3 is 17 residues long. The V gene's germline CDR1 is SEHNR and CDR2 FQNEAQ (reference sequence). The CDR3 DNA reads TGTGCCAGCAGCCGAGAGGGGACAGGGGGCTATGGAAACACCATATATTTT. Translated: CASSREGTGGYGNTIYF.